This is a list of T cell receptor beta chains from one sample in a study of cytomegalovirus exposure and HLA in healthy donors. TCRdb's table, derived via immunoSEQ multiplex PCR, lists solely in-frame clones and lacks some. The data hold some 170,000 clones, with 70% to 90% observed a single time. The sample was PBMCs. These receptors all stem from a woman under 40 in good health and CMV-seronegative. The CDR3 runs from the conserved cysteine through the conserved F or W. A D gene is named only where the DNA matches it firmly. Size tells how often a clone was seen (once, few, many) or the class of an expanded clone, and some rows leave it out.

D: TRBD1
size: NA
J: TRBJ1-2
V: TRBV4-2
DNA: TGTGCCAGCAACCAAGAAACAGGGGCGGGTGGCTACACCTTC
CDR3: CASNQETGAGGYTF

D: NA
size: NA
J: TRBJ1-6
V: TRBV6-1
DNA: TGTGCCAGCAGTGAAGCGTTAGAGCCGTATTCACCCCTCCACTTT
CDR3: CASSEALEPYSPLHF

D: TRBD2
size: NA
J: TRBJ2-1
V: TRBV19
DNA: TGTGCCAGTAGGGGAGGGAATGAGCAGTTCTTC
CDR3: CASRGGNEQFF

D: NA
size: NA
J: TRBJ1-5
V: TRBV5-5
DNA: TGTGCCAGCAGCTTCTCTGCCACTACCAATCAGCCCCAGCATTTT
CDR3: CASSFSATTNQPQHF

D: TRBD2
size: once
J: TRBJ2-3
V: TRBV7-9
DNA: TGTGCCAGCAGCCCTAGCGGTTCTAGCACAGATACGCAGTATTTT
CDR3: CASSPSGSSTDTQYF

D: TRBD1
size: NA
J: TRBJ1-5
V: TRBV19
DNA: TGTGCCAGTACCGGGGGACAGCTCAATAGCAATCAGCCCCAGCATTTT
CDR3: CASTGGQLNSNQPQHF

D: NA
size: once
J: TRBJ2-5
V: TRBV29-1
DNA: TGCAGCGCCACCCAGGGGGTCGGGGGGACCCAGTACTTC
CDR3: CSATQGVGGTQYF

D: NA
size: few
J: TRBJ2-7
V: TRBV7-2
DNA: TGTGCCAGCAGCTTAGTAGGCGGCTACCTGAATGACGAGCAGTACTTC
CDR3: CASSLVGGYLNDEQYF

D: NA
size: NA
J: TRBJ1-1
V: TRBV10-2
DNA: TGCGCCAGCAGTGAAAGGGGCAGCCCTGAAGCTTTCTTT
CDR3: CASSERGSPEAFF

D: TRBD1
size: once
J: TRBJ2-3
V: TRBV18
DNA: TGTGCCAGCTCACGTGACAGGGGTCGCACAGATACGCAGTATTTT
CDR3: CASSRDRGRTDTQYF

D: NA
size: NA
J: TRBJ1-4
V: TRBV7-9
DNA: TGTGCCAGCAGCCCCGGAGGGGAAAAACTGTTTTTT
CDR3: CASSPGGEKLFF

D: TRBD1
size: NA
J: TRBJ1-5
V: TRBV15
DNA: TGTGCCACCAGCAGATCGGACAGGGGTCGGAGTCAGCCCCAGCATTTT
CDR3: CATSRSDRGRSQPQHF

D: NA
size: NA
J: TRBJ2-7
V: TRBV27
DNA: TGTGCCAGCAGTTCGGGGATGCTCTACGAGCAGTACTTC
CDR3: CASSSGMLYEQYF

D: TRBD2
size: NA
J: TRBJ2-3
V: TRBV29-1
DNA: TGCAGCGTGATCACTAGCGGGGTTAGCACAGATACGCAGTATTTT
CDR3: CSVITSGVSTDTQYF

D: NA
size: NA
J: TRBJ2-2
V: TRBV5-1
DNA: TGCGCCAGCAGCCTTGAAAGCGGTAACACCGGGGAGCTGTTTTTT
CDR3: CASSLESGNTGELFF

D: TRBD1
size: NA
J: TRBJ1-1
V: TRBV19
DNA: TGTGCCAGTAATAATCCGCGGTCGGGGACAGGGGAGACTGAAGCTTTCTTT
CDR3: CASNNPRSGTGETEAFF

D: NA
size: NA
J: TRBJ2-1
V: TRBV9
DNA: TGTGCCAGCAGCGTAGGACAAAAATACAATGAGCAGTTCTTC
CDR3: CASSVGQKYNEQFF

D: TRBD2
size: NA
J: TRBJ2-6
V: TRBV19
DNA: TGTGCCAGTAGTCTATGGACTAGCGGGGGGAACTCTGGGGCCAACGTCCTGACTTTC
CDR3: CASSLWTSGGNSGANVLTF

D: TRBD2
size: NA
J: TRBJ2-4
V: TRBV5-1
DNA: TGCGCCAGCAGCTGGGCCGAGGGACTAGCGGGAGTGGGGAAAAACATTCAGTACTTC
CDR3: CASSWAEGLAGVGKNIQYF

D: NA
size: NA
J: TRBJ1-2
V: TRBV9
DNA: TGTGCCAGCAGCGTCCGGGGGGACCGGTCTGCGGGCTACACCTTC
CDR3: CASSVRGDRSAGYTF

D: NA
size: NA
J: TRBJ2-5
V: TRBV19
DNA: TGTGCCAGTAGTATCGGGGCGGGGAAAGAGACCCAGTACTTC
CDR3: CASSIGAGKETQYF

D: TRBD1
size: NA
J: TRBJ1-2
V: TRBV11-2
DNA: TGTGCCAGCAGCTTAGTGTCTGACAGGGGCTATGGCTACACCTTC
CDR3: CASSLVSDRGYGYTF

D: TRBD1
size: NA
J: TRBJ1-3
V: TRBV7-9
DNA: TGTGCCAGCAGCTCGAATCGCTTACAGGGGGTTTACTCTGGAAACACCATATATTTT
CDR3: CASSSNRLQGVYSGNTIYF

D: NA
size: NA
J: TRBJ1-1
V: TRBV19
DNA: TGTGCCAGTAGTACGGACCCGGACAGTACTGAAGCTTTCTTT
CDR3: CASSTDPDSTEAFF

D: NA
size: NA
J: TRBJ2-1
V: TRBV29-1
DNA: TGCAGCGTCTTCGACAATGAGCAGTTCTTC
CDR3: CSVFDNEQFF

D: TRBD1
size: NA
J: TRBJ2-3
V: TRBV4-1
DNA: TGCGCCAGCAGCCAGGATGGGCAGGGCAGGGGGACGCAGTATTTT
CDR3: CASSQDGQGRGTQYF

D: TRBD2
size: NA
J: TRBJ2-7
V: TRBV11-2
DNA: TGTGCCAGCAGCACTCTAGCGGGAGGCCATGCGTACTTC
CDR3: CASSTLAGGHAYF